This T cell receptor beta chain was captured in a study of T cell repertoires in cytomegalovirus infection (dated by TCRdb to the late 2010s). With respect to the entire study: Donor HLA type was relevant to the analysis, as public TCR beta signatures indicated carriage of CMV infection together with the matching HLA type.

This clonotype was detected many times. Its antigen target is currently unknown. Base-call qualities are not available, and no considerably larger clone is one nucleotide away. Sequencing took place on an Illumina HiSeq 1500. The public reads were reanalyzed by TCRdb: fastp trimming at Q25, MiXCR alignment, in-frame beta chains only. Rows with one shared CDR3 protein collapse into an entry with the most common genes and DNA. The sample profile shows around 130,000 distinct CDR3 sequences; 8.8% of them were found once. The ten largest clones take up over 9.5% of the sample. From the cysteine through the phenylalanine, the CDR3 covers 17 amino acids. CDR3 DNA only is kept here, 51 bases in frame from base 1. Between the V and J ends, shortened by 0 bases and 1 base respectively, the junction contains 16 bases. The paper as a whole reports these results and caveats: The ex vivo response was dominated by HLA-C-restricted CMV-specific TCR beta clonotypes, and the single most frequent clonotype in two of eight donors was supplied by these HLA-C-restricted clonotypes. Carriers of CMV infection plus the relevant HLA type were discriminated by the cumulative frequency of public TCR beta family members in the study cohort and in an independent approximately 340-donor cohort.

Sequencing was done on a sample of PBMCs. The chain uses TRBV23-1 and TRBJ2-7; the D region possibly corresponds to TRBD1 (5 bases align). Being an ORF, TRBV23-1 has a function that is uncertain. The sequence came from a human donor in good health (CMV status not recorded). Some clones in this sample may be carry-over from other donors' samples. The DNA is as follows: TGCGCCAGCAGTCAATCGTGGGGCGCAAGGGAATCCTACGAGCAGTACTTC. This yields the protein CASSQSWGARESYEQYF.